This paragraph reports one TCR beta chain. This clone was observed a handful of times. Its antigen is still unknown. Base quality data are lacking; no much larger clone is found one base away. This record belongs to a study of blood T cell repertoires in COVID-19 (dated by TCRdb to the early 2020s). For the wider study: Samples covering the acute and convalescent phases of COVID-19 were provided by collaborators in the United States, Italy and Spain. The prospective study material was composed of cDNA or gDNA derived from T cells, B-cell-depleted T cells, or PBMCs. Deeply sampled blood TCRbeta repertoires from subjects exposed to, actively infected with, or recovered from COVID-19 were included in the dataset. The repertoires were released in a freely available public database intended as a resource for research on the immune response to SARS-CoV-2. The samples were drawn from two sources: the first 160 participants of the ongoing ImmuneRACE study, and over 950 subjects contributed by 6 global collaborators. The sample metadata nearly always contained a de-identified subject ID, COVID-19 status, age in years and sex. HLA class I and class II types, where available, came from metadata supplied by the sample provider rather than from assay-based typing.

Each collaborating institution followed its own protocols to collect whole blood in K2EDTA tubes. For TCRbeta analysis, collaborators shipped samples in one of three forms: frozen whole blood, isolated PBMCs, or DNA extracted from either of those sample types. General conclusions and limits of the study: How much clinical and demographic metadata was included differed by source and by participant, and the metadata was provided uncurated.

TCRbeta CDR3 regions were amplified from genomic DNA using the immunoSEQ Assay, a bias-controlled multiplex PCR. As for the original processing: The number of nucleated cells in each sample was estimated by amplification of reference gene primers within the assay. To quantify the absolute abundance of each unique TCRbeta CDR3 rearrangement, sequence reads were collapsed and filtered. For each sample, productive Simpson clonality was calculated as the square root of Simpson's diversity index over productive rearrangements. TCRdb stores this immuneACCESS table with in-frame sequences only. Part of the clones is absent; in the studies checked, under half of the shortfall reflects unresolved V genes, and no reason is known for the rest. V and J calls and clone size are as listed in that table; D and trimming were resolved from the DNA. This sample holds about 120,000 clones; 82% were observed only once. The ten largest clones add up to about 12% of the sample.

CDR1 KGHDR and CDR2 SFDVKD were looked up in the germline V gene. Unmatched junction bases come to 2, with V trimmed by 9 bases and J by 2 bases. There are 13 amino acids in the CDR3, from cysteine to phenylalanine inclusive. Only CDR3 DNA remains: 39 bases, in frame from the first base. This receptor chain uses TRBV24-1 and TRBJ1-4, with 7 junctional bases fitting TRBD1. Sequencing used peripheral blood. The origin of this receptor is a human donor in a cohort sampled during active COVID-19. The nucleotide sequence reads TGTGCCACCCAACAGGGGACTAATGAAAAACTGTTTTTT. Protein translation: CATQQGTNEKLFF.